The 4 T cell receptor beta chains below come from one sample, sequenced in a study of metastatic and nonmetastatic thyroid tumors. Treatment of any kind had been given to no patient before thyroid surgery. TCRdb reprocessed the PCR reads via MiXCR. This sample has nearly 15,000 clones; roughly a fifth occur once, and the top ten carry roughly 13%. The sample consisted of blood. The receptors derive from a female donor with papillary thyroid cancer or a benign thyroid nodule (not recorded which). Some clones in this sample may be carry-over from other donors' samples.

Only a few counts were recorded for this clone. Given the absence of the conserved phenylalanine or tryptophan at the CDR3 end, a read error is likely. The chain combines TRBV28 with TRBJ2-5, with TRBD2 matching over 7 bases. Germline V gene lookup returns CDR1 MDHEN and CDR2 SYDVKM. The CDR3 runs to 14 residues. The junction had 8 bases not matched to a gene; V was cut back by 6 bases and J by 4 bases. This CDR3 is CASRDSGRGETQYN. In nucleotides, the CDR3 is TGTGCCAGCAGGGACTCGGGGAGGGGAGAGACCCAGTACAAC.

This clone was counted many times. This chain joins TRBV7-8 and TRBJ1-1; 9 positions agree with TRBD1. Germline V gene lookup returns CDR1 SGHVS and CDR2 FQNEAQ. The CDR3 has 14 residues. After removal of 5 bases from V and 4 bases from J, the junction contained 5 bases not matched to a gene. DNA for the CDR3: TGTGCCAGCAGCCAGACAGGGGGAATCACTGAAGCTTTCTTT. Translation: CASSQTGGITEAFF.

There are many counts of this clone. This chain uses TRBV6-6 with TRBJ2-2; D not resolved. This CDR3 spans 14 amino acids. Germline V CDR1 and CDR2: MNHNY, SVGAGI (reference sequence). The V end lost 1 base, the J end lost 3 bases, and 6 bases lay between the germline ends. Here the CDR3 reads CASSYLDYTGELFF. CDR3 nucleotides: TGTGCCAGCAGTTACTTAGATTACACCGGGGAGCTGTTTTTT.

This clone is categorized as medium-sized. The J gene is TRBJ2-1, the V gene TRBV7-2; 9 nucleotides agree with TRBD2. V gave up 5 bases and J gave up 7 bases; unmatched junction bases: 9. The CDR3 sequence is 15 residues long. In germline, CDR1 is SGHTA, CDR2 FQGNSA. CDR3 in amino acids: CASSPVAGAENEQFF. CDR3 in DNA: TGTGCCAGCAGCCCGGTAGCGGGAGCGGAGAATGAGCAGTTCTTC.